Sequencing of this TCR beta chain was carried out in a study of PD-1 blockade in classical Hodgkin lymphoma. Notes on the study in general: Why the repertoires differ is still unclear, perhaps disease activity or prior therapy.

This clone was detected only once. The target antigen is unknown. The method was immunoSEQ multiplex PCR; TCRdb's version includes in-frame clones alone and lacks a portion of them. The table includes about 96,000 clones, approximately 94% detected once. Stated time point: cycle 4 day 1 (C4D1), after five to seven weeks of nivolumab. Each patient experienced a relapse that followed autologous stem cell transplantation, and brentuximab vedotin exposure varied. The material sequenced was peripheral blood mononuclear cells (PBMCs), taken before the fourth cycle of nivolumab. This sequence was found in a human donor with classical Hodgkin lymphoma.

The CDR3 nucleotides are TGCGCCAGCAGCCAAGCGGGACTTAATTACAATGAGCAGTTCTTC. It specifies CASSQAGLNYNEQFF. This chain joins TRBV4-1 and TRBJ2-1; D perhaps matches TRBD2 (6 bases). The V gene lost 1 base and the J gene lost 4 bases, with 11 bases spanning the gap. CDR1 and CDR2 (germline): MGHRA, YSYEKL. This CDR3 has 15 amino acids.